This T cell receptor (beta chain) was profiled in a study of circulating and synovial CD4+ cells in juvenile arthritis. TCRdb's table, derived via immunoSEQ multiplex PCR, lists solely in-frame clones and lacks some. The sample has more than 2,500 clones, 82% seen once. Sequencing was carried out using CD4+ T cells from synovial fluid. This TCR derives from a human donor with juvenile idiopathic arthritis.

CDR3 in amino acids: CASSLSTGVNTDTQYF. CDR3 in DNA: TGTGCCAGCAGTTTATCTACAGGGGTTAACACAGATACGCAGTATTTT. The chain carries TRBV28 and TRBJ2-3; the match to TRBD1 covers 7 bases. The germline CDR1 and CDR2 sequences are MDHEN and SYDVKM. The CDR3 is 16 residues long. With 1 base clipped from V and 2 bases from J, the junction kept 6 bases outside the gene matches.